This T cell receptor beta chain was captured in a study of cytomegalovirus exposure and HLA in healthy donors. Study context: The same platform was used for the 120 validation repertoires and the roughly 600 first-cohort repertoires, a later analysis reported. Study-wide results and limits: Rarity marked most TCR sequences, yet some public TCRs occurred in many donors. A later analysis found first-cohort TCR clusters tended to co-occur in the approximately 110 validation repertoires.

V was pared by 6 bases and J by 5 bases, with 4 bases of the junction left unmatched. The CDR3 extends over 14 amino acids. Germline assignment: CDR1 SEHNR and CDR2 FQNEAQ (reference sequence). Clones were sequenced by immunoSEQ multiplex PCR, and TCRdb holds only the in-frame ones, with some missing. This sample carries tens of thousands of clones, around 94% of them seen once, and the ten largest clones take roughly 3.4%. A note on this clone: Its target is unknown.

Sequences were obtained from PBMCs. This receptor was taken from a woman between 18 and 30 years old in good health and CMV-seropositive. The chain links TRBV7-9 to TRBJ2-3, with 11 bases that match TRBD2. The CDR3 loop reads CASRVAGGEDTQYF. CDR3 nucleotides: TGTGCCAGCAGGGTAGCGGGAGGGGAAGATACGCAGTATTTT.